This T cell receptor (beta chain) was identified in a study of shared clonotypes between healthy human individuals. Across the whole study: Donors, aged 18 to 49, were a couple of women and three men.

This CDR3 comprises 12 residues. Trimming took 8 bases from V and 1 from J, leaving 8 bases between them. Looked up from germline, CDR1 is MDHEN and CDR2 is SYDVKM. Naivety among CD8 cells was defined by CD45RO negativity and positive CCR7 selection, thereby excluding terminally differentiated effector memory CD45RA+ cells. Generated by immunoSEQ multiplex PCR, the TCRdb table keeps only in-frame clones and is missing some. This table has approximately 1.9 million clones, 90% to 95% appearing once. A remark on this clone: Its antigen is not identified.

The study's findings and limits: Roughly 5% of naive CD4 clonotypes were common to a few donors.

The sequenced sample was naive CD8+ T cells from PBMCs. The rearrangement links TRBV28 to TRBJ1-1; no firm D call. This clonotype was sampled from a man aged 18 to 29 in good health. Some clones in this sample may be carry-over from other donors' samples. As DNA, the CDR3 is TGTGCCAGCTCGCTTAAGAACACTGAAGCTTTCTTT. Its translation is CASSLKNTEAFF.